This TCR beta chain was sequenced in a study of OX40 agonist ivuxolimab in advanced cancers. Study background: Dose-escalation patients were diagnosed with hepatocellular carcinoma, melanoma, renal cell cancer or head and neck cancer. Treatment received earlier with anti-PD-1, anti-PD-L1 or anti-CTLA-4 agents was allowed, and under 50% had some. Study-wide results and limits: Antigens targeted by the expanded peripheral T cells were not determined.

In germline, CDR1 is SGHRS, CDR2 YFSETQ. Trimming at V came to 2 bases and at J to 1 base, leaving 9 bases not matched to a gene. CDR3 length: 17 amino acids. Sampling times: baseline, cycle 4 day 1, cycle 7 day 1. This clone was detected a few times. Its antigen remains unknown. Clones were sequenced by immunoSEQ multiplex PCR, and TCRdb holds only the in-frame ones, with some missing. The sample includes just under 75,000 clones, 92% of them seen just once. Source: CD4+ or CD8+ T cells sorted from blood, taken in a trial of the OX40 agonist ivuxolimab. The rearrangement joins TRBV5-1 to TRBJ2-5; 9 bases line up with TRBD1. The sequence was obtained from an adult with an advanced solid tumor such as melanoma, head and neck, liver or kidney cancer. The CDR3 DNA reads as TGCGCCAGCAGCTTATTACAGGGGGCAGTGGGCCAAGAGACCCAGTACTTC. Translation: CASSLLQGAVGQETQYF.